This TCR beta chain comes out of a study of blood T cell repertoires in COVID-19. Study as a whole: Samples representing acute and convalescent COVID-19 were sourced from the United States, Italy and Spain.

Authors' processing steps: Amplifying reference gene primers gave estimates of nucleated cell counts. Only in-frame clones appear in the TCRdb table, and some are missing; sequencing was by immunoSEQ multiplex PCR. The D gene and trimming were derived from the DNA, and the V and J assignments and clone size from that table. The table has 350,000 to 400,000 clones, approximately 89% seen once. Individuals drawn from about two dozen US areas were roughly 18 to 89 years old. Germline CDR1 reads KGHSH; CDR2 reads LQKENI. Trimming cost V 5 bases and J 2 bases; bases outside gene matches: 6. This CDR3 has 16 residues.

The chain uses TRBV18 and TRBJ1-5; 10 bases agree with TRBD1. Sequenced input: PBMCs or T cells enriched from blood (not recorded which). The receptor was derived from a woman aged 30 to 39 who had recovered from COVID-19. The CDR3 is CASSDSDRGRNQPQHF. For the CDR3, the DNA is TGTGCCAGCTCAGACTCCGACAGGGGGCGCAATCAGCCCCAGCATTTT.